This is a list of T cell receptor beta chains from one sample in a study of cytomegalovirus exposure and HLA in healthy donors. Data came from immunoSEQ multiplex PCR; TCRdb stores just in-frame clones and leaves some out. Among about 130,000 clones listed, more than 65% were seen once. Sample: PBMCs. The receptor source for this set is a woman in her sixties in good health and CMV-seropositive. CDR3s include the opening cysteine and the closing phenylalanine or tryptophan.

v_gene: TRBV5-3; CDR3aa: CARSLAVNYEQYF
v_gene: TRBV6-6; CDR3aa: CASVQGWGNQPQHF
v_gene: TRBV6-5; CDR3aa: CASSRGSSAGELFF
v_gene: TRBV7-2; CDR3aa: CASSLALRTINEQFF
v_gene: TRBV27; CDR3aa: CASSLGQGRTEAFF
v_gene: TRBV2; CDR3aa: CASTRQGYEQYF
v_gene: TRBV4-2; CDR3aa: CASSQDLSTGTVSYEQYF
v_gene: TRBV30; CDR3aa: CAWRAAGTGTLSGNTIYF
v_gene: TRBV7-9; CDR3aa: CASSRGLGNEQFF
v_gene: TRBV6-6; CDR3aa: CASSPTRNTIYF
v_gene: TRBV19; CDR3aa: CASSIRDSTTDTQYF
v_gene: TRBV28; CDR3aa: CASSPPTVGNEQFF
v_gene: TRBV15; CDR3aa: CATSNRDGGENEQYF
v_gene: TRBV7-9; CDR3aa: CASSSSSYEQYF
v_gene: TRBV7-8; CDR3aa: CASSSNGFSRDEQFF
v_gene: TRBV5-1; CDR3aa: CASSLAGGQNTGELFF
v_gene: TRBV7-2; CDR3aa: CASTQTGGTNSPLHF
v_gene: TRBV6-1; CDR3aa: CASSEAGQGANEQFF
v_gene: TRBV6-5; CDR3aa: CASSPRTGGEEKLFF
v_gene: TRBV6-5; CDR3aa: CASRLGSNYGYTF
v_gene: TRBV5-1; CDR3aa: CASSLDSPYGYTF
v_gene: TRBV29-1; CDR3aa: CSVRGTNSGANVLTF
v_gene: TRBV2; CDR3aa: CASSRRSSGGGTDTQYF
v_gene: TRBV28; CDR3aa: CASSPVISGRRYEQYF
v_gene: TRBV7-6; CDR3aa: CASSSSGTNNEQFF
v_gene: TRBV2; CDR3aa: CASSERRVSYEQYF
v_gene: TRBV7-2; CDR3aa: CASSLSGSGTDTQYF
v_gene: TRBV4-2; CDR3aa: CASSQEWTGAGNTIYF
v_gene: TRBV7-9; CDR3aa: CASSLGGSSTYEQYF
v_gene: TRBV4-3; CDR3aa: CASSQEEETEYSNQPQHF
v_gene: TRBV30; CDR3aa: CAWSRTRGGQKDTQYF
v_gene: TRBV14; CDR3aa: CASSSAGFQALYEQYF
v_gene: TRBV27; CDR3aa: CASSPAGGYYNEQFF
v_gene: TRBV10-2; CDR3aa: CASSFFRGPGETQYF
v_gene: TRBV27; CDR3aa: CASSLVENEQFF
v_gene: TRBV5-1; CDR3aa: CASSLGAYGYTF
v_gene: TRBV5-4; CDR3aa: CASSFGQGRYEQYF
v_gene: TRBV5-5; CDR3aa: CASSLQYREGSNQPQHF
v_gene: TRBV30; CDR3aa: CAWSVHINQPQHF
v_gene: TRBV7-2; CDR3aa: CASSLSGQGANNEQFF
v_gene: TRBV5-6; CDR3aa: CASSTGTGRYEQYF
v_gene: TRBV25-1; CDR3aa: CASSDRGWNGYTF
v_gene: TRBV11-1; CDR3aa: CASSLLDTGELFF
v_gene: TRBV11-3; CDR3aa: CASSRTIATGPETQYF